This T cell receptor (beta chain) was obtained from a study of T cell changes during pregnancy in multiple sclerosis. This clone was found once. A junction boundary mismatches the germline segment, possibly from a read error. The protocol was immunoSEQ multiplex PCR, while the TCRdb copy is restricted to in-frame clones and leaves out a portion. The repertoire holds some 59,000 clones, with roughly nine tenths as singletons. This specimen was peripheral blood, taken in the first trimester of pregnancy. This TCR was sampled from a female donor with multiple sclerosis, enrolled in a pregnancy study.

CDR3 sequence: CASSPQTATRLRGPF. The DNA for the CDR3 is TGTGCCAGCAGCCCGCAGACAGCTACCCGTCTAAGGGGCCCCTTC. The rearrangement joins TRBV28 to TRBJ1-2; the D gene is possibly TRBD1 (5 bases). Germline CDR1 reads MDHEN; CDR2 reads SYDVKM. The CDR3 totals 15 residues.